The rows below give T cell receptor beta chains drawn from one sample of a study of cytomegalovirus exposure and HLA in healthy donors. Repertoires were generated with immunoSEQ multiplex PCR, while TCRdb's copy carries only in-frame clones and drops some. The sample has approximately 190,000 clones, more than 75% seen once; the top ten hold roughly 2.6%. Sequencing used PBMCs. All receptors come from a woman aged 50 to 60 in good health and CMV-seropositive. The CDR3 runs from the conserved cysteine through the conserved F or W. A D gene is named only where the DNA matches it firmly. The listing skips clone size in some rows; elsewhere it reads once, few, many or a size class.

V: TRBV7-2
J: TRBJ2-3
D: TRBD2
size: -
CDR3: CASSLGNSGGSDTQYF
DNA: TGTGCCAGCAGCTTAGGAAATAGCGGGGGCTCAGATACGCAGTATTTT

V: TRBV7-2
J: TRBJ2-6
D: TRBD2
size: -
CDR3: CASSSAGGSSGANVLTF
DNA: TGTGCCAGCAGCTCAGCGGGGGGGAGCTCTGGGGCCAACGTCCTGACTTTC

V: TRBV7-2
J: TRBJ2-7
D: TRBD1
size: -
CDR3: CASSQGTVVYEQYF
DNA: TGTGCCAGCAGCCAAGGGACAGTCGTCTACGAGCAGTACTTC

V: TRBV6-1
J: TRBJ1-2
D: -
size: -
CDR3: CASSLGKSYGYTF
DNA: TGTGCCAGCAGCCTCGGGAAAAGTTATGGCTACACCTTC

V: TRBV4-3
J: TRBJ1-2
D: -
size: -
CDR3: CASSHPDRKYGYTF
DNA: TGCGCCAGCAGCCATCCCGACAGAAAATATGGCTACACCTTC

V: TRBV5-4
J: TRBJ2-1
D: TRBD2
size: -
CDR3: CASSSGTSGGAAEQFF
DNA: TGTGCCAGCAGCTCGGGGACTAGCGGGGGGGCGGCGGAGCAGTTCTTC

V: TRBV6-5
J: TRBJ1-1
D: TRBD1
size: -
CDR3: CASSPQGAGDTEAFF
DNA: TGTGCCAGCAGTCCACAGGGGGCGGGCGACACTGAAGCTTTCTTT

V: TRBV18
J: TRBJ2-3
D: TRBD2
size: -
CDR3: CASSPASGATDTQYF
DNA: TGTGCCAGCTCACCAGCTAGCGGGGCCACAGATACGCAGTATTTT

V: TRBV5-1
J: TRBJ2-3
D: TRBD2
size: -
CDR3: CASSFSLAGRDTQYF
DNA: TGCGCCAGCAGCTTCTCCCTAGCGGGGAGGGATACGCAGTATTTT

V: TRBV6-1
J: TRBJ1-3
D: -
size: -
CDR3: CASSETGSGNTIYF
DNA: TGTGCCAGCAGTGAAACCGGCTCTGGAAACACCATATATTTT

V: TRBV2
J: TRBJ2-3
D: TRBD2
size: few
CDR3: CASSEAGVRTDTQYF
DNA: TGTGCCAGCAGTGAGGCGGGGGTTAGAACAGATACGCAGTATTTT

V: TRBV6-5
J: TRBJ2-1
D: TRBD1
size: -
CDR3: CASSSTDRGIIQQFF
DNA: TGTGCCAGCAGTTCCACGGACAGGGGGATAATTCAGCAGTTCTTC

V: TRBV4-1
J: TRBJ1-5
D: TRBD1
size: few
CDR3: CASSPGQGSQPQHF
DNA: TGCGCCAGCAGCCCCGGACAGGGTAGTCAGCCCCAGCATTTT

V: TRBV19
J: TRBJ2-7
D: -
size: -
CDR3: CASSWDWTYEQYF
DNA: TGTGCCAGTAGCTGGGACTGGACCTACGAGCAGTACTTC

V: TRBV10-1
J: TRBJ2-1
D: TRBD2
size: once
CDR3: CASSGLAGYEQFF
DNA: TGCGCTAGCTCGGGACTAGCGGGCTATGAGCAGTTCTTC

V: TRBV7-9
J: TRBJ2-1
D: -
size: -
CDR3: CASSLSWGDNEQFF
DNA: TGTGCCAGCAGCTTAAGTTGGGGCGACAATGAGCAGTTCTTC

V: TRBV5-4
J: TRBJ2-5
D: TRBD1
size: -
CDR3: CASSSRQGTQYF
DNA: TGTGCCAGCAGCTCCCGACAGGGGACCCAGTACTTC

V: TRBV7-3
J: TRBJ2-2
D: -
size: -
CDR3: CASSFTSFSGELFF
DNA: TGTGCCAGCAGCTTCACTAGCTTCTCCGGGGAGCTGTTTTTT

V: TRBV7-2
J: TRBJ2-3
D: -
size: -
CDR3: CASSPSGSDTQYF
DNA: TGTGCCAGCTCGCCCTCGGGTTCAGATACGCAGTATTTT

V: TRBV15
J: TRBJ2-7
D: -
size: -
CDR3: CATSRGGGHEQYF
DNA: TGTGCCACCAGCAGAGGGGGCGGCCACGAGCAGTACTTC

V: TRBV2
J: TRBJ2-1
D: TRBD1
size: -
CDR3: CASSAMGQGVNEQFF
DNA: TGTGCCAGCAGTGCGATGGGGCAGGGGGTAAATGAGCAGTTCTTC

V: TRBV9
J: TRBJ2-3
D: -
size: -
CDR3: CASSAQGWGTDTQYF
DNA: TGTGCCAGCAGCGCACAGGGTTGGGGCACAGATACGCAGTATTTT

V: TRBV7-9
J: TRBJ1-5
D: -
size: -
CDR3: CSSSLGQGNQPQHF
DNA: TGTTCCAGCAGCTTAGGGCAGGGGAATCAGCCCCAGCATTTT

V: TRBV7-9
J: TRBJ2-1
D: TRBD1
size: -
CDR3: CASSLGQGVYNEQFF
DNA: TGTGCCAGCAGCTTAGGACAGGGGGTCTACAATGAGCAGTTCTTC